The 5 T cell receptor beta chains listed next were all sequenced from one sample in a study of blood T cell repertoires in COVID-19 (TCRdb year 2020). The library was generated by the immunoSEQ multiplex PCR assay. TCRdb took over this immuneACCESS table, retaining in-frame rearrangements with V and J assigned. Such tables are incomplete; in checked studies, under half of the missing clones stem from an unresolved V gene, and the remainder is unexplained. In all, the sample holds under 65,000 clones, and roughly 79% of those were seen once. The ten largest clones add up to over 4.5% of the sample. Input material: peripheral blood. These receptors came from a woman aged 60-75 years with acute or convalescent COVID-19.

The chain has TRBV7-9 and TRBJ1-1, with 7 positions matching TRBD1. After removal of 5 bases from V and 2 bases from J, the junction contained 5 bases not matched to a gene. The CDR3 length is 14 residues. CDR1 is SEHNR and CDR2 is FQNEAQ in the germline V gene (reference sequence). Here the CDR3 reads CASSVHRGNTEAFF. CDR3 nucleotide sequence: TGTGCCAGCAGCGTACACAGGGGAAACACTGAAGCTTTCTTT.

Written as DNA, the CDR3 is TGTGCCAGCTCACCAAAGCGTAATGAAAAACTGTTTTTT. Its protein product is CASSPKRNEKLFF. The chain links TRBV18 to TRBJ1-4; D not resolved. The CDR3 has 13 amino acids. With 2 bases removed from V and 4 bases from J, the gap between germline ends came to 5 bases. From germline, CDR1 is KGHSH and CDR2 LQKENI.

The chain links TRBV7-2 to TRBJ1-2, with D tentatively TRBD1 (6 bases). V lost 1 base and J 0 bases, leaving 12 bases between the germline ends. The CDR3 length is 16 residues. Germline V gives CDR1 SGHTA, CDR2 FQGNSA. In nucleotides, the CDR3 is TGTGCCAGCAGCTTAGGAGGGGGGGGGACTAACTATGGCTACACCTTC. Its translation: CASSLGGGGTNYGYTF.

The V and J genes are TRBV5-1 and TRBJ2-2; D is perhaps TRBD1 (7 bases). The germline V gene encodes CDR1 SGHRS and CDR2 YFSETQ. This CDR3 spans 14 amino acids. Trimming took 0 bases from V and 5 from J, leaving 8 bases between them. CDR3 sequence (DNA): TGCGCCAGCAGCTTGGCAGGGGGGACCGGGGAGCTGTTTTTT. Encoded protein: CASSLAGGTGELFF.

This chain joins TRBV3-1 (or the pseudogene TRBV3-2) and TRBJ1-1; the D is unclear. V was trimmed by 6 bases and J by 1 base, leaving 6 bases between them. The germline CDR1 and CDR2 sequences are LGHDT and YNNKEL (reference sequence). The CDR3 extends over 12 amino acids. CDR3 amino acids: CASSNRNTEAFF. The CDR3 DNA reads TGTGCCAGCAGTAACAGGAACACTGAAGCTTTCTTT.